The 17 T cell receptor beta chains below come from one sample, sequenced in a study of OX40 agonist ivuxolimab in advanced cancers. Clones were read by immunoSEQ multiplex PCR, and TCRdb kept only the in-frame ones, dropping some. The sample carries around 25,000 clones, 83% recorded once. The sequences come from CD4+ or CD8+ T cells sorted from blood, collected in a trial of the OX40 agonist ivuxolimab. These receptors all come from an adult with an advanced solid tumor such as melanoma, head and neck, liver or kidney cancer.

This clone was counted only a few times. V gene TRBV6-5 combines with J gene TRBJ1-2, with D possibly TRBD1 on 5 matching bases. CDR1 MNHEY and CDR2 SVGAGI come from the germline V gene. There are 13 residues in the CDR3. The V gene lost 2 bases and the J gene lost 4 bases, with 8 bases spanning the gap. CDR3 DNA sequence: TGTGCCAGCAGTTACGGCGGGGCCTATGGCTACACCTTC. Its translation is CASSYGGAYGYTF.

This sequence joins TRBV19 and TRBJ1-1; possible D gene TRBD1, 5 bases. From germline, CDR1 is LNHDA and CDR2 SQIVND (reference sequence). The CDR3 is made up of 16 amino acids. Trimming took off 7 bases at V and 0 bases at J, with 18 bases between the two ends. The CDR3 DNA is TGTGCCAGTATTCTGACTCGGGGCAGCATGAACACTGAAGCTTTCTTT. This sequence encodes CASILTRGSMNTEAFF. Looking up the rest from reference TRBV19 and TRBJ1-1 gives the full variable domain: DGGITQSPKYLFRKEGQNVTLSCEQNLNHDAMYWYRQDPGQGLRLIYYSQIVNDFQKGDIAEGYSVSREKKESFPLTVTSAQKNPTAFYLCASILTRGSMNTEAFFGQGTRLTVV.

This chain uses TRBV27 with TRBJ2-1, with TRBD2 matching 7 bases. Trimming cost V 10 bases and J 2 bases; bases outside gene matches: 11. Germline V lookup: CDR1 MNHEY, CDR2 SMNVEV (reference sequence). CDR3 length: 15 amino acids. CDR3 sequence: CATRGEGAPYNEQFF. CDR3 DNA sequence: TGTGCCACCCGAGGGGAGGGCGCGCCCTACAATGAGCAGTTCTTC.

This clone was picked up a small number of times. This chain joins TRBV29-1 and TRBJ1-3; D is possibly TRBD1 (5 bases). V gave up 1 base and J gave up 4 bases, with 8 bases separating them. This CDR3 spans 13 amino acids. Germline V gene lookup returns CDR1 SQVTM and CDR2 ANQGSEA. CDR3 nucleotide sequence: TGCAGCGTTGAAGTAGGGGTCGGAAACACCATATATTTT. Translated: CSVEVGVGNTIYF. The whole variable domain, filled in from reference TRBV29-1 and TRBJ1-3, reads SAVISQKPSRDICQRGTSLTIQCQVDSQVTMMFWYRQQPGQSLTLIATANQGSEATYESGFVIDKFPISRPNLTFSTLTVSNMSPEDSSIYLCSVEVGVGNTIYFGEGSWLTVV.

V is TRBV27 and J is TRBJ1-6, with a tentative D call TRBD1 (6 bases). Germline-derived CDR1 and CDR2 are MNHEY and SMNVEV (reference sequence). The CDR3 has 14 residues. Trimming took off 5 bases at V and 5 bases at J, with 10 bases between the two ends. The CDR3 here is CASSLDRNNSPLHF. The CDR3 nucleotides read TGTGCCAGCAGTCTCGACAGGAATAATTCACCCCTCCACTTT.

The chain couples TRBV27 to TRBJ2-3, with 10 bases identical to TRBD2. J gave up 0 bases and V 0 bases, and 15 bases lay outside the gene matches. CDR1 and CDR2 from the germline V gene are MNHEY and SMNVEV (reference sequence). The CDR3 consists of 21 residues. The CDR3 nucleotides read TGTGCCAGCAGTTTATCTTCTTGGACTAGCGGCGCCGCTACTAGCACAGATACGCAGTATTTT. Protein product: CASSLSSWTSGAATSTDTQYF.

The V and J genes are TRBV7-8 and TRBJ2-7; either TRBD1 or TRBD2 may fit D (5 bases each). Between the trimmed V and J ends, which lost 2 bases and 8 bases, there was a span of 7 bases. There are 11 residues in the CDR3. Germline V gene lookup returns CDR1 SGHVS and CDR2 FQNEAQ. The CDR3 reads CASSLTGQQYF. CDR3 nucleotide sequence: TGTGCCAGCAGCTTAACGGGACAGCAGTACTTC.

This chain links TRBV2 with TRBJ1-5; possible D gene TRBD1, 5 bases. The CDR3 has 14 amino acids. Germline loops: CDR1 SNHLY, CDR2 FYNNEI. V was shortened by 6 bases and J by 2 bases, with 11 bases between the two germline ends. The CDR3 loop reads CASRPRGGNQPQHF. CDR3 nucleotides: TGTGCCAGCAGGCCTAGGGGAGGCAATCAGCCCCAGCATTTT.

This clone was seen only a few times. DNA for the CDR3: TGTGCCAGCAGCTCGCCGGACAGGGAGGGTTTGGCGCAGTATTTT. It yields the protein CASSSPDREGLAQYF. The chain recombines TRBV7-9 with TRBJ2-3; possibly TRBD1 for D (8 bases). Germline CDR1 and CDR2: SEHNR and FQNEAQ (reference sequence). The CDR3 spans 15 residues. V was pared by 4 bases and J by 10 bases, with 21 bases between.

V and J are TRBV5-6 and TRBJ1-2; TRBD1 matches at 7 bases. Germline CDR1 is SGHDT and CDR2 is YYEEEE. V dropped 2 bases and J dropped 6; count of bases not matched to a gene: 4. This CDR3 is 13 amino acids long. The CDR3 DNA reads as TGTGCCAGCAGCTTAGGGGGCAGGCATGGCTACACCTTC. As protein: CASSLGGRHGYTF. Full variable domain (outside the CDR3, taken from reference TRBV5-6 and TRBJ1-2): DAGVTQSPTHLIKTRGQQVTLRCSPKSGHDTVSWYQQALGQGPQFIFQYYEEEERQRGNFPDRFSGHQFPNYSSELNVNALLLGDSALYLCASSLGGRHGYTFGSGTRLTVV.

There are a few counts of this clone. The chain employs TRBV9 and TRBJ1-1; D might be TRBD1 (6 bases). Germline V lookup: CDR1 SGDLS, CDR2 YYNGEE. The CDR3 extends over 13 amino acids. V lost 4 bases and J 7 bases, leaving 14 bases between the germline ends. The CDR3 region has the DNA TGTGCCAGCAGCACAGGGAGTTCGATTGAAGCTTTCTTT. This gives the protein CASSTGSSIEAFF.

The V and J genes are TRBV7-2 and TRBJ2-3; D gene unclear. CDR3 length equals 17 residues. Germline-derived CDR1 and CDR2 are SGHTA and FQGNSA. Trimming stripped 3 bases from V and 0 bases from J, with 16 bases between. This CDR3 reads CASSFGYRISSTDTQYF. The DNA of the CDR3 is TGTGCCAGCAGCTTTGGTTATCGGATTTCAAGCACAGATACGCAGTATTTT.

This clone has only one observation. This chain uses TRBV7-2 with TRBJ2-4; D may match TRBD1 or TRBD2 (5 bases each). Trimming took off 1 base at V and 4 bases at J, with 11 bases between the two ends. This CDR3 region has 15 residues. The germline CDR1 and CDR2 sequences are SGHTA and FQGNSA. The CDR3 DNA reads as TGTGCCAGCAGCTTAGTCGGGACGGAAAAAAACATTCAGTACTTC. This encodes CASSLVGTEKNIQYF.

The CDR3 DNA reads as TGTGCCAGCAGCACAGGGTCTGGGGCCAACGTCCTGACTTTC. It specifies CASSTGSGANVLTF. This sequence joins TRBV7-6 and TRBJ2-6; maybe TRBD1 (6 bases). V lost 5 bases and J lost 1, with 6 bases in between. Germline-derived CDR1 and CDR2 are SGHVS and FNYEAQ. The CDR3 contains 14 residues.

The chain joins TRBV9 to TRBJ2-1; unclear D gene. This CDR3 contains 12 residues. Germline values: CDR1 SGDLS, CDR2 YYNGEE. The V end was cut by 2 bases, the J end by 5 bases, with 5 bases between. CDR3 nucleotides: TGTGCCAGCAGCGTGGCAGACAATGAGCAGTTCTTC. As protein: CASSVADNEQFF.

V is TRBV19 and J is TRBJ2-4, with D perhaps matching TRBD1 (6 bases). The germline V and J ends were trimmed by 4 bases and 4 bases, with 14 bases remaining between them. The CDR3 covers 15 residues. Germline lookup yields CDR1 LNHDA and CDR2 SQIVND (reference sequence). The CDR3 bases are TGTGCCAGTAGTACCCCAGACAGGCAAAAAAACATTCAGTACTTC. Translated, it gives CASSTPDRQKNIQYF.

The chain recombines TRBV14 with TRBJ2-7; no definite D call. The CDR3 loop spans 16 amino acids. Germline V gives CDR1 SGHDN, CDR2 FVKESK. Trimming shortened V by 1 base and J by 3 bases, and 16 bases separated the two germline ends. This chain's CDR3 is CASSQGASLVDYEQYF. CDR3 DNA: TGTGCCAGCAGCCAAGGTGCGTCCCTGGTTGACTACGAGCAGTACTTC.